This T cell receptor beta chain was documented in a study of a mutant IDH1 vaccine in newly diagnosed glioma. General study points: Detectable vaccine-induced immune responses arose in approximately 93% of patients.

Comments on this clone: Its specificity is not known.

This CDR3 comprises 14 residues. V was shortened by 6 bases and J by 5 bases, with 16 bases between the two germline ends. Germline V gene lookup returns CDR1 MNHEY and CDR2 SVGAGI. Time point in this sample: week 35, safety follow-up. Each dose delivered 300 ug of mutant IDH1 20-mer peptide subcutaneously with imiquimod. Donors harbored newly found WHO grade 3 or 4 IDH1-mutant, ATRX-lost astrocytomas. Sequencing used immunoSEQ multiplex PCR; TCRdb keeps in-frame clones, though not all of them. This table holds tens of thousands of clones, roughly 84% found once. The chain combines TRBV6-5 with TRBJ1-2, with unresolved D. The TCR sequence derives from a woman between 18 and 29 years old with glioma. Sequences were derived from PBMCs, sampled from a glioma patient whose treatment included an IDH1 peptide vaccine. CDR3 sequence: CASSYSVYQYGYTF. The CDR3 DNA reads as TGTGCCAGCAGCTACAGCGTTTACCAGTATGGCTACACCTTC.